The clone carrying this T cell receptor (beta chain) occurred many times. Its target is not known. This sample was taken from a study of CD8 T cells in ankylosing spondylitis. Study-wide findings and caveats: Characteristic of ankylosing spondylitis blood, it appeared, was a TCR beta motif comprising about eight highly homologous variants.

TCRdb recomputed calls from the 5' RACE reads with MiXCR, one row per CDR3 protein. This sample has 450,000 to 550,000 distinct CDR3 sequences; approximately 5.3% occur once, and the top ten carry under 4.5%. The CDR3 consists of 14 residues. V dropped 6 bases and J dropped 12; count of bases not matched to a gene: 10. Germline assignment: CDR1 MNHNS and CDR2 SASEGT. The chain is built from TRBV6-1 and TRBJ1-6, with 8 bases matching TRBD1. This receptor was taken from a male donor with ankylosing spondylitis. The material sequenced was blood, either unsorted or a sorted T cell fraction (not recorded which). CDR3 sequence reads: CASSEGTGARPLHF. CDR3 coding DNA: TGTGCCAGCAGCGAGGGGACAGGTGCCCGACCCCTCCACTTT.